This T cell receptor beta chain was obtained from a study of T cell responses to AZD1222 COVID-19 vaccine (dated by TCRdb to about 2021). For context, the study as a whole: TCR sequencing covered over 230 trial participants: some 210 given two doses of AZD1222 and 26 given two doses of MenACWY control vaccine. Trial participants were enrolled into age subgroups of 18-55, 56-69 and 70-plus years, which contained 148, 28 and 57 TCR-sequenced participants, respectively.

The CDR3 regions of human TCRbeta chains were analyzed by immunosequencing. The authors' analysis ran thus. Repertoire TCRs were checked for matches against a reference library of SARS-CoV-2-specific TCRs that had been generated using the MIRA antigen-specificity platform. Breadth meant the fraction of unique TCRs that were SARS-CoV-2-associated, whereas depth meant the fraction of total T cells that were SARS-CoV-2-associated. Each spike-specific TCR was assigned to its reactive spike region and to a CD4 or CD8 class using the MIRA data. Log10-transformed breadth and depth values were compared by one-way ANOVA with Sidak's multiple comparisons tests. TCRdb retrieved this table from immuneACCESS and kept in-frame rearrangements only. Not all clones are present; in checked studies, unresolved V genes account for under half, and no reason is known for the remainder. V and J calls and clone size are those listed in that table; D and trimming were worked out from the DNA. The sample table records tens of thousands of clones; around 90% of these occur just once. The top ten clonotypes cover around 10% of the sample.

According to the study, the label for this sample's time point signals: about 28 days (+/-7) after the second vaccine dose. Because spike-specific TCR depth and breadth did not differ between the two schedules, AZD1222 recipients who got a second dose at roughly 4 weeks were pooled with those who got a second dose at roughly 12 weeks. Vaccinee samples were obtained from the UK trials COV001 and COV002, which included a single-blind randomized controlled phase 2/3 trial of AZD1222 (ChAdOx1 nCoV-19) in healthy adults. For TCRbeta chain sequencing, PBMC samples were collected from trial participants at day 0 and at day 28 after the second dose. The investigation overall reported the following: After two AZD1222 doses, both the breadth and the depth of spike-specific TCRs were significantly higher than at day 0 and than in MenACWY recipients. Participants were mostly white British, with more females than males. The authors suggested clonal diversity may have been underestimated. The vaccine-associated CD4 TCRs covered the entire spike protein, and the dominant responses fell in regions 160-218 and 743-854. Nearly half of unique spike-specific TCRs reportedly recognized epitopes outside regions mutated in the B.1.351 and B.1.1.7 variants. Conclusions about previously exposed vaccinees are limited because only five or six AZD1222 recipients were SARS-CoV-2 seropositive at baseline. The 56-69-year group was small, and its depth increase did not reach significance, likely because of low power. Because no samples from the day 14 peak response were available, repertoires could be characterized only after the peak T cell response.

With regard to this clone: It lacks a known antigen. Base qualities are not provided; no much larger clone lies one nucleotide away.

V was cut back by 2 bases and J by 2 bases, leaving a gap of 8 bases between them. The CDR3 measures 14 amino acids from cysteine to phenylalanine. This entry keeps only the CDR3 DNA: 42 bases, framed from base 1. As encoded in the germline V gene (reference sequence), CDR1 is PRHDT while CDR2 is FYEKMQ. Here the chain combines TRBV13 and TRBJ2-3; confidence is insufficient to name the D gene. The sample consisted of peripheral blood, taken 28 days after the second AZD1222 dose. The receptor comes from an adult who received the AZD1222 COVID-19 vaccine. The CDR3 corresponds to CASSLLETTDTQYF. The sequenced DNA is TGTGCCAGCAGCTTATTAGAAACCACAGATACGCAGTATTTT. Reference TRBV13 and TRBJ2-3 genes cover what lies past the CDR3, so the full variable domain is AAGVIQSPRHLIKEKRETATLKCYPIPRHDTVYWYQQGPGQDPQFLISFYEKMQSDKGSIPDRFSAQQFSDYHSELNMSSLELGDSALYFCASSLLETTDTQYFGPGTRLTVL.